The 15 T cell receptor beta chains below come from one sample, sequenced in a study of CD8 T cells in Susac syndrome. Reverse transcription of 0.5 to 1 ug RNA was performed with random hexamers. TCRdb called the immunoSEQ multiplex PCR reads again in MiXCR, with one record for every CDR3 protein. This sample yields about 180,000 distinct CDR3 sequences, of which about 94% are seen a single time; approximately 0.088% belongs to the top ten. Material for sequencing was CD4+ T cells from PBMCs. The receptor source for this set is a human donor with multiple sclerosis.

The rearrangement uses TRBV5-6 and TRBJ1-1, with D possibly TRBD1 on 6 matching bases. The germline V and J ends were trimmed by 6 bases and 0 bases, with 12 bases remaining between them. Germline CDR1 is SGHDT and CDR2 is YYEEEE. CDR3 length equals 14 residues. This CDR3 is CASTYGGMNTEAFF. CDR3 sequence (DNA): TGTGCCAGCACCTACGGGGGCATGAACACTGAAGCTTTCTTT.

The chain joins TRBV6-1 to TRBJ2-7; 7 nucleotides agree with TRBD1. Germline loops: CDR1 MNHNS, CDR2 SASEGT. This CDR3 is 12 amino acids long. Trimming at V came to 7 bases and at J to 2 bases, leaving 2 bases not matched to a gene. Here the CDR3 DNA reads TGTGCCAGCAACACAGGGGCCTACGAGCAGTACTTC. Translation: CASNTGAYEQYF.

The genes are TRBV5-1 and TRBJ2-5; no firm D call. Germline CDR1 and CDR2: SGHRS and YFSETQ. V was shortened by 1 base and J by 6 bases, with 25 bases between the two germline ends. The CDR3 contains 18 residues. CDR3 sequence (DNA): TGCGCCAGCAGCTTGAAGCCCCTAGTCCCGGAAGGGCGAAAGACCCAGTACTTC. Translating gives CASSLKPLVPEGRKTQYF.

Only one count was recorded for this clonotype. The chain recombines TRBV18 with TRBJ2-3; possibly TRBD1 for D (5 bases). Trimming removed 4 bases from V and 5 bases from J, with 10 bases in between. CDR1 KGHSH and CDR2 LQKENI come from the germline V gene. CDR3 length: 13 residues. The CDR3, as DNA: TGTGCCAGCTCACAGGGGTTAGGAGATACGCAGTATTTT. It translates to CASSQGLGDTQYF. The whole variable domain, remainder taken from reference TRBV18 and TRBJ2-3, is NAGVMQNPRHLVRRRGQEARLRCSPMKGHSHVYWYRQLPEEGLKFMVYLQKENIIDESGMPKERFSAEFPKEGPSILRIQQVVRGDSAAYFCASSQGLGDTQYFGPGTRLTVL.

The CDR3 is CASSDTGQGDQPQHF. In nucleotides, the CDR3 is TGTGCCAGCAGCGATACGGGACAGGGGGATCAGCCCCAGCATTTT. This chain links TRBV28 with TRBJ1-5; TRBD1 matches 11 bases. Germline V gives CDR1 MDHEN, CDR2 SYDVKM. This CDR3 region has 15 residues. With V trimmed by 6 bases and J by 5 bases, 6 bases remained unmatched.

The chain has TRBV13 and TRBJ1-6; D unclear. This CDR3 has 14 amino acids. Trimming took off 7 bases at V and 8 bases at J, with 15 bases between the two ends. Germline-derived CDR1 and CDR2 are PRHDT and FYEKMQ (reference sequence). Here the CDR3 DNA reads TGTGCCAGCACCTCGAAGAAAGGCTATTCACCCCTCCACTTT. It yields the protein CASTSKKGYSPLHF. The variable domain in full, with the rest retrieved from reference TRBV13 and TRBJ1-6, is AAGVIQSPRHLIKEKRETATLKCYPIPRHDTVYWYQQGPGQDPQFLISFYEKMQSDKGSIPDRFSAQQFSDYHSELNMSSLELGDSALYFCASTSKKGYSPLHFGNGTRLTVT.

This clonotype showed up just a few times. V and J are TRBV12-3 or TRBV12-4 and TRBJ2-5; D remains ambiguous. There are 11 residues in the CDR3. V lost 3 bases and J lost 5, with 4 bases in between. CDR3: CASSFRETQYF. In DNA form, the CDR3 reads TGTGCCAGCAGTTTCCGGGAGACCCAGTACTTC.

The chain is built from TRBV5-4 and TRBJ2-1; a weak D match, TRBD1 (6 bases). The germline V gene encodes CDR1 SGHNT and CDR2 YYREEE (reference sequence). The CDR3 is made up of 15 amino acids. V was pared by 0 bases and J by 4 bases, with 11 bases between. CDR3 nucleotides: TGTGCCAGCAGCTTGGCTGGGGGCGATTACAATGAGCAGTTCTTC. It translates to CASSLAGGDYNEQFF. The variable domain in full, with the rest retrieved from reference TRBV5-4 and TRBJ2-1, is ETGVTQSPTHLIKTRGQQVTLRCSSQSGHNTVSWYQQALGQGPQFIFQYYREEENGRGNFPPRFSGLQFPNYSSELNVNALELDDSALYLCASSLAGGDYNEQFFGPGTRLTVL.

The J gene is TRBJ2-5, the V gene TRBV7-7, with TRBD1 matching over 7 bases. CDR3 length: 16 amino acids. The V gene's germline CDR1 is SSHAT and CDR2 FNYEAQ (reference sequence). Trimming cost V 0 bases and J 2 bases; bases outside gene matches: 6. CDR3 DNA sequence: TGTGCCAGCAGCTTAGCCGACAGGGATAGGCAAGAGACCCAGTACTTC. Protein: CASSLADRDRQETQYF.

The rearrangement links TRBV7-9 to TRBJ1-1; no definite D call. V was trimmed by 8 bases and J by 3 bases, leaving 13 bases between them. This CDR3 comprises 13 residues. CDR1 and CDR2 from the germline V gene are SEHNR and FQNEAQ (reference sequence). The CDR3 is CASPDEVDTEAFF. The CDR3 DNA is TGTGCCAGCCCAGACGAGGTCGACACTGAAGCTTTCTTT.

This sequence joins TRBV6-1 and TRBJ1-1; tentative D call: TRBD1 (5 bases). The germline CDR1 and CDR2 sequences are MNHNS and SASEGT. The germline V and J ends were trimmed by 5 bases and 6 bases, with 22 bases remaining between them. The CDR3 is 16 amino acids. DNA for the CDR3: TGTGCCAGCAGTCCGCCCAGAGGTCGGGGGTTGGCTGAAGCTTTCTTT. Its translation is CASSPPRGRGLAEAFF.

In DNA, the CDR3 is TGTGCCAGCAGCTTAGTCCGGGATACGCCGGCTTTCTTT. Amino acids: CASSLVRDTPAFF. The V call is TRBV7-8, the J call TRBJ1-1, with D unresolved. The V gene's germline CDR1 is SGHVS and CDR2 FQNEAQ. CDR3 length: 13 amino acids. V was pared by 1 base and J by 11 bases, with 14 bases between.

This chain links TRBV12-3 or TRBV12-4 with TRBJ2-7; D remains ambiguous. Trimming took 4 bases from V and 4 from J, leaving 11 bases between them. This CDR3 is 13 amino acids long. CDR3 sequence (DNA): TGTGCCAGCAGTTCACTCCTGGGTTACGAGCAGTACTTC. This sequence encodes CASSSLLGYEQYF.

The rearrangement joins TRBV7-9 to TRBJ1-6; the match to TRBD1 covers 7 bases. The CDR3 length is 17 residues. With 5 bases clipped from V and 9 bases from J, the junction kept 16 bases outside the gene matches. Per germline, CDR1 SEHNR and CDR2 FQNEAQ (reference sequence). CDR3 region: CASSRQGGNYLSSPLHF. The CDR3 DNA sequence: TGTGCCAGCAGCCGCCAGGGGGGCAACTATCTGTCTTCACCCCTCCACTTT.

The chain has TRBV5-1 and TRBJ2-7; perhaps TRBD2 as D (5 bases). CDR1 and CDR2 (germline): SGHRS, YFSETQ. V lost 0 bases and J 7 bases, leaving 14 bases between the germline ends. This CDR3 is 14 amino acids long. The CDR3 sequence: CASSLAGSPGEQYF. In nucleotides, the CDR3 is TGCGCCAGCAGCTTGGCTGGGAGCCCGGGGGAGCAGTACTTC.